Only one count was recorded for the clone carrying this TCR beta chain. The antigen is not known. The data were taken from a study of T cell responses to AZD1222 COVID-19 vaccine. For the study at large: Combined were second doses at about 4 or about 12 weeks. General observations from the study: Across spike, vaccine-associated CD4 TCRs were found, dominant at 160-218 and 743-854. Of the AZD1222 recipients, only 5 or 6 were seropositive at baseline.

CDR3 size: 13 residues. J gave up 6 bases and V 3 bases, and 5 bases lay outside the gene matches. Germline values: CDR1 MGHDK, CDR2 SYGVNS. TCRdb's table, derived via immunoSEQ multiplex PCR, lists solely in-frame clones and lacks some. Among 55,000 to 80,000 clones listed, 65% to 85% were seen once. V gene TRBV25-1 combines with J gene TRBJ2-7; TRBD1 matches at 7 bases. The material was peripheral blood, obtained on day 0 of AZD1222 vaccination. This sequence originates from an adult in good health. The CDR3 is CASSETGWSEQYF. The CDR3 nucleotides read TGTGCCAGCAGTGAGACAGGGTGGAGCGAGCAGTACTTC.